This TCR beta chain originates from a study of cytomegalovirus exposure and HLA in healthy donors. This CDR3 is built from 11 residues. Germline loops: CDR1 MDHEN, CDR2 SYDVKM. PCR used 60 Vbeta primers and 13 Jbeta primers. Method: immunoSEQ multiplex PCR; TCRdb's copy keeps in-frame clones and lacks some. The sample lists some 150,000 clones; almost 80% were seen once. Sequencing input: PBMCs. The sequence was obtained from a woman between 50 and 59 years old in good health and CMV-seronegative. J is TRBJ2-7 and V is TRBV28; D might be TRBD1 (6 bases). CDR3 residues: CGLGGTDEQYF. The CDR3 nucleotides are TGTGGCCTAGGGGGAACCGACGAGCAGTACTTC.